These T cell receptor beta chains were read from a single sample in a study of cytomegalovirus exposure and HLA in healthy donors. TCRdb keeps only in-frame clones here, not all; method: immunoSEQ multiplex PCR. The sample holds around 200,000 clones, around 80% seen once. Input material: PBMCs. The receptor set was obtained from a woman in her 30s in good health and CMV-seronegative. Each CDR3 is given with its conserved first and last residue. A D gene is named only where the DNA matches it firmly. Some rows have no size entry. The others give once, few or many, or a class for an expanded clone.

j_call: TRBJ2-1; clone_size: NA; d_call: NA; v_call: TRBV9; cdr3_aa: CASSVGTENEQFF; cdr3_nt: TGTGCCAGCAGCGTAGGGACAGAGAATGAGCAGTTCTTC
j_call: TRBJ2-7; clone_size: few; d_call: TRBD1; v_call: TRBV15; cdr3_aa: CATSREPGQSYEQYF; cdr3_nt: TGTGCCACCAGCAGAGAACCGGGACAGTCCTACGAGCAGTACTTC
j_call: TRBJ1-4; clone_size: NA; d_call: NA; v_call: TRBV5-1; cdr3_aa: CASSLASANEKLFF; cdr3_nt: TGCGCCAGCAGCTTGGCCTCGGCTAATGAAAAACTGTTTTTT
j_call: TRBJ2-7; clone_size: few; d_call: NA; v_call: TRBV4-2; cdr3_aa: CASSLQRTGRGSYEQYF; cdr3_nt: TGTGCCAGCAGCTTGCAGAGGACAGGCCGGGGGTCCTACGAGCAGTACTTC
j_call: TRBJ1-2; clone_size: NA; d_call: TRBD1; v_call: TRBV2; cdr3_aa: CASQGARNYGYTF; cdr3_nt: TGTGCTTCCCAGGGGGCGAGGAACTATGGCTACACCTTC
j_call: TRBJ1-2; clone_size: NA; d_call: NA; v_call: TRBV29-1; cdr3_aa: CSVEIDYGYTF; cdr3_nt: TGCAGCGTTGAAATCGACTATGGCTACACCTTC
j_call: TRBJ2-7; clone_size: NA; d_call: NA; v_call: TRBV5-1; cdr3_aa: CASSSMGRGIAYEQYF; cdr3_nt: TGCGCCAGCAGCTCGATGGGTAGGGGGATCGCCTACGAGCAGTACTTC
j_call: TRBJ2-7; clone_size: NA; d_call: TRBD2; v_call: TRBV27; cdr3_aa: CASRLTSGRFSGYEQYF; cdr3_nt: TGTGCCAGCAGGTTGACTAGCGGGAGGTTTTCCGGGTACGAGCAGTACTTC
j_call: TRBJ1-2; clone_size: few; d_call: NA; v_call: TRBV7-2; cdr3_aa: CASSWRGLGGYTF; cdr3_nt: TGTGCCAGCAGCTGGAGAGGGTTAGGGGGCTACACCTTC
j_call: TRBJ1-6; clone_size: NA; d_call: NA; v_call: TRBV30; cdr3_aa: CAWSGGSSYNSPLHF; cdr3_nt: TGTGCCTGGAGTGGAGGGAGCTCCTATAATTCACCCCTCCACTTT
j_call: TRBJ2-7; clone_size: NA; d_call: NA; v_call: TRBV7-9; cdr3_aa: CASSPPGLSTLEQYF; cdr3_nt: TGTGCCAGCAGCCCGCCGGGACTCTCAACCCTCGAGCAGTACTTC
j_call: TRBJ2-1; clone_size: once; d_call: NA; v_call: TRBV7-9; cdr3_aa: CASSLGRTEHNEQFF; cdr3_nt: TGTGCCAGCAGCTTAGGGAGGACAGAACACAATGAGCAGTTCTTC
j_call: TRBJ2-7; clone_size: NA; d_call: TRBD1; v_call: TRBV19; cdr3_aa: CASNQGAPGNEQYF; cdr3_nt: TGTGCCAGTAATCAGGGGGCTCCCGGAAACGAGCAGTACTTC
j_call: TRBJ1-1; clone_size: NA; d_call: NA; v_call: TRBV5-6; cdr3_aa: CASSLGVANTEAFF; cdr3_nt: TGTGCCAGCAGCTTGGGTGTAGCAAACACTGAAGCTTTCTTT
j_call: TRBJ2-2; clone_size: NA; d_call: NA; v_call: TRBV7-9; cdr3_aa: CASTVIAATDTHRELFF; cdr3_nt: TGTGCCAGCACCGTCATAGCGGCAACCGATACCCACCGGGAGCTGTTTTTT
j_call: TRBJ2-3; clone_size: NA; d_call: TRBD2; v_call: TRBV5-8; cdr3_aa: CASSLERGTPSTDTQYF; cdr3_nt: TGTGCCAGCAGCTTGGAGCGGGGGACTCCAAGCACAGATACGCAGTATTTT
j_call: TRBJ1-1; clone_size: NA; d_call: TRBD1; v_call: TRBV2; cdr3_aa: CASSVDRGFAEAFF; cdr3_nt: TGTGCCAGCAGTGTTGACAGGGGGTTTGCTGAAGCTTTCTTT
j_call: TRBJ1-3; clone_size: few; d_call: NA; v_call: TRBV7-3; cdr3_aa: CASSQDRTSGNTIYF; cdr3_nt: TGTGCCAGCAGCCAAGACAGGACCTCTGGAAACACCATATATTTT
j_call: TRBJ2-1; clone_size: NA; d_call: NA; v_call: TRBV28; cdr3_aa: CASSLAQGPSSYNEQFF; cdr3_nt: TGTGCCAGCAGTTTAGCCCAGGGGCCGAGCTCCTACAATGAGCAGTTCTTC
j_call: TRBJ1-5; clone_size: NA; d_call: NA; v_call: TRBV19; cdr3_aa: CASKVTAISNQPQHF; cdr3_nt: TGTGCCAGTAAAGTGACAGCTATTAGCAATCAGCCCCAGCATTTT
j_call: TRBJ2-1; clone_size: NA; d_call: TRBD2; v_call: TRBV28; cdr3_aa: CASSLGGGPYNEQFF; cdr3_nt: TGTGCCAGCAGTTTGGGCGGGGGGCCCTACAATGAGCAGTTCTTC